This T cell receptor beta chain was captured by sequencing in a study of T-cell reconstitution after alpha-beta-depleted transplantation in children. The TCRbeta library was prepared with unique molecular identifiers. TCRdb independently ran MiXCR on the PCR reads; one entry per CDR3 protein. The table lists 700,000 to 950,000 distinct CDR3 sequences, around 15% of them singletons, with approximately 5% in the top ten. In germline, CDR1 is DFQATT, CDR2 SNEGSKA (reference sequence). Trimming shortened V by 0 bases and J by 4 bases, and 7 bases separated the two germline ends. This CDR3 is built from 12 residues.

The sequencing used PBMCs, mostly from graft donor cells, collected 360 days after TCRalphabeta/CD19-depleted stem cell transplant. The chain employs TRBV20-1 and TRBJ2-7; D is ambiguous. This receptor was identified in a male patient between 5 and 17 years old who had a stem cell transplant for acute lymphoblastic leukemia, so the T cells may come from the graft donor. As DNA, the CDR3 is TGCAGTGCTAGAGATCGGCGTTACGAGCAGTACTTC. It specifies CSARDRRYEQYF.